This is a list of T cell receptor beta chains from one sample in a study of CD8+ T cells in alopecia areata. Using immunoSEQ multiplex PCR, the repertoire was profiled, and TCRdb retains in-frame clones only, with some absent. The top ten hold over 2% of the sample, which has fewer than 250,000 clones, roughly two fifths seen once. Sequencing used CD4+ T cells sorted from blood, obtained at roughly week 38, from a patient treated with tofacitinib. The source is a human donor with alopecia areata. The CDR3 runs from the conserved cysteine through the conserved F or W. D genes are given only for firm matches. Expanded clones are given a class, and other clones once, few, many or no size at all.

TRBV5-4	TRBJ2-7	NA	NA	TGTGCCAGCAGCTTGGGTGGGACGGCGAGTGAGCAGTACTTC	CASSLGGTASEQYF
TRBV6-5	TRBJ1-5	NA	few	TGTGCCAGCAGACCCTTCGGGGTGGTCAATCAGCCCCAGCATTTT	CASRPFGVVNQPQHF
TRBV6-5	TRBJ1-2	NA	few	TGTGCCAGCAGTTACTCTCTGGCCTTTTATGGCTACACCTTC	CASSYSLAFYGYTF
TRBV30	TRBJ2-4	TRBD2	NA	TGTGCCTGGAGTCGGACTAGCGGGACCAAAAACATTCAGTACTTC	CAWSRTSGTKNIQYF
TRBV14	TRBJ2-1	TRBD2	NA	TGTGCCAGCAGTCCTCTAGCGGGAAGTTACAATGAGCAGTTCTTC	CASSPLAGSYNEQFF
TRBV5-1	TRBJ2-5	NA	few	TGCGCCAGCAGCCCGGACGGGTGGGAGACCCAGTACTTC	CASSPDGWETQYF
TRBV6-5	TRBJ2-3	NA	NA	TGTGCCACCTCCCGGACAAGAAGCACAGATACGCAGTATTTT	CATSRTRSTDTQYF
TRBV7-2	TRBJ2-3	NA	NA	TGTGCCAGCAGCTTAGGGGGGTTAAGCACAGATACGCAGTATTTT	CASSLGGLSTDTQYF
TRBV28	TRBJ2-2	NA	NA	TGTGCCAGCAGAAATCAAGGACAGACCGGGGAGCTGTTTTTT	CASRNQGQTGELFF
TRBV11-2	TRBJ2-1	TRBD2	few	TGTGCCAGCAGCTTAGGGGCGGGAGCAGGGAGCAATGAGCAGTTCTTC	CASSLGAGAGSNEQFF
TRBV29-1	TRBJ2-1	TRBD2	NA	TGCAGCTTTAAGAGCGGGAGAACCTACAATGAGCAGTTCTTC	CSFKSGRTYNEQFF
TRBV7-9	TRBJ2-7	NA	NA	TGTGCCAGCAGCTATCAAGGACACCAATACGAGCAGTACTTC	CASSYQGHQYEQYF
TRBV5-1	TRBJ2-7	NA	medium-sized	TGCGCCAGCAGCTCGAGCTCCTACGAGCAGTACTTC	CASSSSSYEQYF
TRBV29-1	TRBJ1-4	NA	NA	TGCAGCGGGCGGGATTCAACTAATGAAAAACTGTTTTTT	CSGRDSTNEKLFF
TRBV7-2	TRBJ2-7	NA	NA	TGTGCCAGCAGCTTAGTACGGTCCTACGAGCAGTACTTC	CASSLVRSYEQYF
TRBV5-4	TRBJ2-1	TRBD1	once	TGTGCCAGCAGCCGGGACAGGGGGGCCTACAATGAGCAGTTCTTC	CASSRDRGAYNEQFF
TRBV30	TRBJ2-5	NA	NA	TGTGCCTGGAGTGTACGTCGGGGTGGGGAGACCCAGTACTTC	CAWSVRRGGETQYF
TRBV29-1	TRBJ2-7	NA	NA	TGCAGCGCCGGCTGGGCCTGGAACGAGCAGTACTTC	CSAGWAWNEQYF
TRBV7-9	TRBJ2-2	NA	NA	TGTGCCAGCAGCTTAATGGGACGAAAAAACGGGGAGCTGTTTTTT	CASSLMGRKNGELFF
TRBV2	TRBJ2-1	NA	NA	TGTGCCAGCAGTGGCGGGGCAGATGAGCAGTTCTTC	CASSGGADEQFF
TRBV30	TRBJ1-5	NA	NA	TGTGCCTGGAAGAGGCCAGGTAATAGCAATCAGCCCCAGCATTTT	CAWKRPGNSNQPQHF
TRBV27	TRBJ1-1	NA	NA	TGTGCCAGCAGTCTTAACAGGGTGAACACTGAAGCTTTCTTT	CASSLNRVNTEAFF
TRBV7-2	TRBJ2-5	TRBD2	NA	TGTGCCAGCAGCTTATTAGGGGTAGCGGGAGGTGGGGAGACCCAGTACTTC	CASSLLGVAGGGETQYF
TRBV10-2	TRBJ2-5	TRBD2	few	TGCGCCACCAGTCTAGCGGGAACACTCCAAGAGACCCAGTACTTC	CATSLAGTLQETQYF
TRBV18	TRBJ2-2	NA	few	TGTGCCAGCTCACCACAGTTAAACACCGGGGAGCTGTTTTTT	CASSPQLNTGELFF
TRBV29-1	TRBJ2-3	NA	NA	TGCAGCGTTGAGAGAGCAAGGAATACGCAGTATTTT	CSVERARNTQYF
TRBV6-1	TRBJ2-5	NA	NA	TGTGCCAGCAGTGAAGAAATCGGGACCCAGTACTTC	CASSEEIGTQYF
TRBV5-1	TRBJ2-7	NA	few	TGCGCCAGCAGCTTGGCCGGGCAAACCGAGCAGTACTTC	CASSLAGQTEQYF
TRBV5-1	TRBJ2-1	TRBD2	NA	TGCGCCAGCACCTCGGGACTACCATACAATGAGCAGTTCTTC	CASTSGLPYNEQFF
TRBV2	TRBJ2-1	NA	few	TGTGCCAGCAGTGAAGCGACTAGGCTGAGGGGTGAGCAGTTCTTC	CASSEATRLRGEQFF
TRBV28	TRBJ2-1	NA	NA	TGTGCCAGCAGTCCACAGACTTACGTTTACAATGAGCAGTTCTTC	CASSPQTYVYNEQFF
TRBV5-1	TRBJ2-7	NA	NA	TGCGCCAGCAGCTCCCCATCCTACGAGCAGTACTTC	CASSSPSYEQYF
TRBV6-1	TRBJ2-7	NA	NA	TGTGCCAGCAGCGACGAGGGGGGCTACGAGCAGTACTTC	CASSDEGGYEQYF
TRBV2	TRBJ2-1	NA	NA	TGTGCCAGCAGACTATCGAATGAGCAGTTCTTC	CASRLSNEQFF
TRBV5-1	TRBJ2-3	NA	few	TGCGCCAGCAGCTTGGGGGACAAGAGCAATACGCAGTATTTT	CASSLGDKSNTQYF
TRBV5-1	TRBJ2-7	NA	NA	TGCGCCAGCAGCCACCGGGGGACCAGGGTTTCCTACGAGCAGTACTTC	CASSHRGTRVSYEQYF
TRBV5-4	TRBJ2-3	TRBD2	many	TGTGCCAGCAGCTGGATAGCGGGAGGGGCCCCAGATACGCAGTATTTT	CASSWIAGGAPDTQYF
TRBV30	TRBJ2-6	NA	NA	TGTGCCTGGAGTGGTAAGAGCTCTGGGGCCAACGTCCTGACTTTC	CAWSGKSSGANVLTF
TRBV7-9	TRBJ2-3	NA	few	TGTGCCAGCAGCTTAGCGCTATCAGTCACAGATACGCAGTATTTT	CASSLALSVTDTQYF
TRBV2	TRBJ2-3	NA	NA	TGTGCCAGCAGACAGGGAAGCACAGATACGCAGTATTTT	CASRQGSTDTQYF
TRBV5-1	TRBJ1-2	NA	few	TGCGCCAGCAGCCCCCCGGGTGATGGCTACACCTTC	CASSPPGDGYTF
TRBV7-9	TRBJ1-2	NA	few	TGTGCCAGCAGCTTAGTCGGGGGTTGGTATGGCTACACCTTC	CASSLVGGWYGYTF
TRBV19	TRBJ2-5	TRBD2	NA	TGTGCCAGTAGTATCGCCGGGACTACGCAAGAGACCCAGTACTTC	CASSIAGTTQETQYF
TRBV9	TRBJ2-7	NA	NA	TGTGCCAGCAGCGTATCCCCCGGCTCCTACGAGCAGTACTTC	CASSVSPGSYEQYF
TRBV5-1	TRBJ2-5	NA	NA	TGCGCCAGCAGCTTTCGAGAGACCCAGTACTTC	CASSFRETQYF